This record looks at one T cell receptor (beta chain) sequence and its context. These data originate in a study of blood T cell repertoires in COVID-19. Study-wide context: Material from acute and convalescent COVID-19 was sourced from the United States, Italy and Spain. Sources were T cells, B-cell-depleted T cells, or PBMCs; the material itself was cDNA or gDNA.

CDR1 is SGDLS, CDR2 YYNGEE, per germline. The trim removed 7 bases at V and 1 base at J, leaving 4 bases unmatched. The CDR3 consists of 14 residues. In the original analysis: Reference gene primer amplification gave estimated nucleated cell counts. Repertoires were generated with immunoSEQ multiplex PCR, while TCRdb's copy carries only in-frame clones and drops some. D and trimming come from the DNA, and the V and J calls and clone size come from that table. The sample lists about 74,000 clones; around 85% were seen once. The sequencing sample was made of peripheral blood. V usage is TRBV9 and J usage is TRBJ2-2; 7 nucleotides line up with TRBD2. The sequence came from a man aged 50-59 years with acute or convalescent COVID-19. CDR3 in amino acids: CASSGGMNTGELFF. The CDR3 nucleotides are TGTGCCAGCTCCGGGGGGATGAACACCGGGGAGCTGTTTTTT.